The 3 T cell receptor beta chains below come from one sample, sequenced in a study of cytomegalovirus exposure and HLA in healthy donors. It was with 60 Vbeta and 13 Jbeta primers that the PCR ran. This table comes from immunoSEQ multiplex PCR, and its TCRdb copy is limited to in-frame clones, with some not included. The table has some 180,000 clones, around 70% seen once. Sample: PBMCs. These receptors all stem from a male donor in good health and CMV-seronegative.

The chain is built from TRBV28 and TRBJ2-7; D ambiguous. This CDR3 region has 13 residues. V was trimmed by 8 bases and J by 5 bases, leaving 16 bases between them. CDR1 MDHEN and CDR2 SYDVKM come from the germline V gene. Here the CDR3 DNA reads TGTGCCAGCGTACGACACCTCCGCGACGAGCAGTACTTC. It is translated as CASVRHLRDEQYF.

This sequence joins TRBV30 and TRBJ1-5, with D possibly TRBD1 on 5 matching bases. The germline V gene has CDR1 GTSNPN and CDR2 SVGIG (reference sequence). V lost 2 bases and J lost 0, with 8 bases in between. The CDR3 consists of 14 residues. CDR3 sequence reads: CAWSSGNSNQPQHF. The DNA of the CDR3 is TGTGCCTGGAGTTCAGGGAATAGCAATCAGCCCCAGCATTTT.

V and J are TRBV6-5 and TRBJ1-5; no reliable D call. Germline CDR1 reads MNHEY; CDR2 reads SVGAGI. CDR3 size: 14 residues. Trimming shortened V by 5 bases and J by 2 bases, and 10 bases separated the two germline ends. The CDR3 coding sequence is TGTGCCAGCAGTCCCCTCGGGGGCAATCAGCCCCAGCATTTT. Residues: CASSPLGGNQPQHF.